The 29 T cell receptor beta chains given below trace back to one sample, sequenced in a study of T cell responses to AZD1222 COVID-19 vaccine. Only in-frame clones appear in the TCRdb table, and some are missing; sequencing was by immunoSEQ multiplex PCR. The sample holds 150,000 or so clones, 80% to 95% seen once. Here the sequenced sample was peripheral blood, taken 28 days after the second AZD1222 dose. Receptors were obtained from an adult who received the AZD1222 COVID-19 vaccine.

For the CDR3, the DNA is TGTGCCAGCAGCTTATTCGAAGTGGAGCAGTTCTTC. Translation gives CASSLFEVEQFF. The chain carries TRBV7-9 and TRBJ2-1; D remains ambiguous. The CDR3 sequence is 12 residues long. Trimming removed 2 bases from V and 10 bases from J, with 9 bases in between. The germline V gene has CDR1 SEHNR and CDR2 FQNEAQ (reference sequence).

The gene calls are TRBV12-3 or TRBV12-4 and TRBJ1-5; D possibly corresponds to TRBD1 (5 bases). V lost 9 bases to trimming and J lost 6 bases, with 12 bases between them. The CDR3 length is 12 residues. The DNA of the CDR3 is TGTGCCAGTCGGGACCGGGCTCAGCCCCAGCATTTT. Translated, it gives CASRDRAQPQHF.

This chain links TRBV27 with TRBJ1-2, with a weak D call TRBD1 (5 bases). V lost 6 bases and J lost 5, with 16 bases in between. Germline CDR1 is MNHEY and CDR2 is SMNVEV (reference sequence). CDR3 length: 14 amino acids. The CDR3 DNA sequence: TGTGCCAGCAGCCCGACAGCCTACGGATATGGCTACACCTTC. It codes for CASSPTAYGYGYTF.

The chain links TRBV12-5 to TRBJ2-1; 7 positions agree with TRBD1. CDR1 is LGHNT, CDR2 FRNRAP, per germline. Trimming at V came to 8 bases and at J to 5 bases, leaving 9 bases not matched to a gene. The CDR3 length is 14 residues. CDR3 loop: CASIDGQVNNEQFF. The DNA of the CDR3 is TGTGCTAGTATTGATGGACAGGTCAACAATGAGCAGTTCTTC. The full variable domain, completed using reference TRBV12-5 and TRBJ2-1, is DARVTQTPRHKVTEMGQEVTMRCQPILGHNTVFWYRQTMMQGLELLAYFRNRAPLDDSGMPKDRFSAEMPDATLATLKIQPSEPRDSAVYFCASIDGQVNNEQFFGPGTRLTVL.

The chain joins TRBV7-2 to TRBJ2-7, with 8 nucleotides matching TRBD2. The CDR3 runs to 13 residues. Germline loops: CDR1 SGHTA, CDR2 FQGNSA. Trimming removed 7 bases from V and 5 bases from J; junction bases left unmatched: 7. Here the CDR3 DNA reads TGTGCCAGCAAAAGCGGGAGTGTCCACGAGCAGTACTTC. It is translated as CASKSGSVHEQYF. The full variable domain, rest sourced from reference TRBV7-2 and TRBJ2-7, is GAGVSQSPSNKVTEKGKDVELRCDPISGHTALYWYRQSLGQGLEFLIYFQGNSAPDKSGLPSDRFSAERTGGSVSTLTIQRTQQEDSAVYLCASKSGSVHEQYFGPGTRLTVT.

CDR3 nucleotides: TGTGCCAGTACGAGGGACGGATCTTTCTCTGGAAACACCATATATTTT. Its protein product is CASTRDGSFSGNTIYF. The chain links TRBV2 to TRBJ1-3; maybe TRBD1 (5 bases). The CDR3 is made up of 16 amino acids. Germline V lookup: CDR1 SNHLY, CDR2 FYNNEI. Trimming took off 9 bases at V and 0 bases at J, with 18 bases between the two ends.

This clone was counted a single time. This rearrangement joins TRBV19 to TRBJ2-3, with D perhaps matching TRBD1 (6 bases). V was clipped by 7 bases and J by 0 bases, with 14 bases between them. Germline loops: CDR1 LNHDA, CDR2 SQIVND (reference sequence). The CDR3 is made up of 15 amino acids. The CDR3: CASKWGRGSTDTQYF. The CDR3, as DNA: TGTGCCAGTAAATGGGGCAGGGGAAGCACAGATACGCAGTATTTT.

The genes are TRBV7-2 and TRBJ2-5; the D is unclear. The V and J ends lost 1 base and 3 bases respectively, with 9 bases between them. The germline CDR1 and CDR2 sequences are SGHTA and FQGNSA. The CDR3 spans 14 residues. The CDR3 loop reads CASSLVGGKETQYF. The CDR3 DNA sequence: TGTGCCAGCAGCTTAGTCGGCGGAAAAGAGACCCAGTACTTC. Based on the CDR3 plus reference TRBV7-2 and TRBJ2-5, the full variable domain is GAGVSQSPSNKVTEKGKDVELRCDPISGHTALYWYRQSLGQGLEFLIYFQGNSAPDKSGLPSDRFSAERTGGSVSTLTIQRTQQEDSAVYLCASSLVGGKETQYFGPGTRLLVL.

V usage is TRBV7-9 and J usage is TRBJ1-2; the match to TRBD1 covers 7 bases. CDR3 length equals 14 residues. Germline V CDR1 and CDR2: SEHNR, FQNEAQ (reference sequence). The V segment lost 5 bases and the J segment 5 bases; nucleotides outside the gene matches: 8. The CDR3 nucleotides read TGTGCCAGCAGCCGAGGGACAGTGGTTTATGGCTACACCTTC. It translates to CASSRGTVVYGYTF.

The chain employs TRBV2 and TRBJ1-5; D call uncertain. This CDR3 has 12 residues. V was cut by 6 bases and J by 5 bases, with 8 bases left in between. Per the germline V gene, CDR1 is SNHLY and CDR2 is FYNNEI. The DNA for the CDR3 is TGTGCCAGCAGGGCTACCGATCAGCCCCAGCATTTT. Protein product: CASRATDQPQHF.

The chain uses TRBV6-4 and TRBJ1-2; the match to TRBD1 covers 7 bases. CDR3 length: 14 residues. The V gene end was trimmed by 3 bases and the J gene end by 4 bases; junction bases not matched to a gene: 5. Germline lookup yields CDR1 MRHNA and CDR2 SNTAGT. CDR3 in amino acids: CASSEAGGGYGYTF. The CDR3 DNA is TGTGCCAGCAGTGAGGCAGGGGGGGGCTATGGCTACACCTTC.

This chain joins TRBV28 and TRBJ1-2; 8 bases match TRBD1. Germline V gene data show CDR1 as MDHEN and CDR2 as SYDVKM. V shed 4 bases and J 8 bases; nucleotides not matched to a gene: 9. The CDR3 totals 14 residues. The CDR3: CASSSNQGAEGYTF. CDR3 sequence (DNA): TGTGCCAGCAGTTCAAATCAGGGGGCTGAAGGCTACACCTTC.

This clone appeared a single time. The chain links TRBV5-4 to TRBJ1-4; 11 positions agree with TRBD1. With V trimmed by 5 bases and J by 7 bases, 4 bases remained unmatched. Germline loops: CDR1 SGHNT, CDR2 YYREEE (reference sequence). This CDR3 comprises 14 residues. The CDR3 coding sequence is TGTGCCAGCAGGGGGGACAGGGGGACTGAAAAACTGTTTTTT. This gives the protein CASRGDRGTEKLFF.

J is TRBJ2-3 and V is TRBV12-3 or TRBV12-4; the D is unclear. V lost 10 bases and J lost 0, with 11 bases in between. This CDR3 has 13 residues. The DNA for the CDR3 is TGTGCCACAACGGAGCAGAGCACAGATACGCAGTATTTT. Amino acid sequence: CATTEQSTDTQYF.

Only one count was recorded for this clone. This sequence joins TRBV24-1 and TRBJ2-5; D is uncertain. The CDR3 length is 16 residues. From germline, CDR1 is KGHDR and CDR2 SFDVKD. Trimming took off 1 base at V and 4 bases at J, with 15 bases between the two ends. The CDR3 DNA reads as TGTGCCACCAGTGATTTCAAAGAGACGGCTATAGAGACCCAGTACTTC. This codes for CATSDFKETAIETQYF.

This chain joins TRBV2 and TRBJ1-6, with 7 bases identical to TRBD1. V was pared by 0 bases and J by 3 bases, with 5 bases of the junction left unmatched. Germline CDR1 is SNHLY and CDR2 is FYNNEI. This CDR3 contains 17 residues. CDR3: CASSEAGQGVYNSPLHF. Written as DNA, the CDR3 is TGTGCCAGCAGTGAAGCGGGGCAGGGGGTCTATAATTCACCCCTCCACTTT.

The rearrangement joins TRBV10-1 to TRBJ2-3; TRBD1 agrees at 8 bases. J was trimmed by 6 bases and V by 2 bases; bases with no gene match: 7. The CDR3 spans 15 residues. CDR1 and CDR2 (germline): WNHNN, SYGVQD (reference sequence). The chain's CDR3 is CASSEPGDRPDTQYF. CDR3 coding DNA: TGCGCCAGCAGTGAGCCGGGGGACAGGCCTGATACGCAGTATTTT.

This clone was picked up one time. This chain links TRBV10-2 with TRBJ1-5, with TRBD1 identical over 7 bases. Unmatched junction bases numbered 9, after V lost 7 bases and J lost 6 bases. From germline, CDR1 is WSHSY and CDR2 SAAADI. This CDR3 is 14 amino acids long. DNA of the CDR3: TGCGCCAGCATGATGTCAGGGGGACGTCAGCCCCAGCATTTT. This sequence encodes CASMMSGGRQPQHF.

DNA for the CDR3: TGTGCCAGTAGCCGGACTAGCGGGAGGGCCGCAGATACGCAGTATTTT. Its protein product is CASSRTSGRAADTQYF. V gene TRBV19 combines with J gene TRBJ2-3, with TRBD2 matching over 15 bases. This CDR3 is built from 16 residues. Germline V CDR1 and CDR2: LNHDA, SQIVND (reference sequence). The V and J ends lost 6 bases and 4 bases, in that order; junction bases with no gene match: 5.

This rearrangement joins TRBV28 to TRBJ1-4; D not resolved. V was shortened by 4 bases and J by 4 bases, with 13 bases between the two germline ends. Germline lookup yields CDR1 MDHEN and CDR2 SYDVKM. The CDR3 runs 15 residues. The DNA for the CDR3 is TGTGCCAGCAGTTATATCGCGTTTGGTAATGAAAAACTGTTTTTT. Its translation: CASSYIAFGNEKLFF. The full variable domain, with the rest looked up from reference TRBV28 and TRBJ1-4, is DVKVTQSSRYLVKRTGEKVFLECVQDMDHENMFWYRQDPGLGLRLIYFSYDVKMKEKGDIPEGYSVSREKKERFSLILESASTNQTSMYLCASSYIAFGNEKLFFGSGTQLSVL.

The V gene is TRBV18, the J gene TRBJ1-2; D is undetermined. The ends were cut back, 8 bases at V and 0 bases at J, with 16 bases in the middle. CDR1 KGHSH and CDR2 LQKENI come from the germline V gene. The CDR3 has 15 residues. The CDR3 loop is CASTAAPETNYGYTF. CDR3 bases: TGTGCCAGCACGGCCGCCCCCGAAACTAACTATGGCTACACCTTC.

This clone was seen a few times. This chain uses TRBV7-9 with TRBJ1-4; D unclear. Between the trimmed V and J ends, which lost 0 bases and 8 bases, there was a span of 10 bases. Germline CDR1 and CDR2: SEHNR and FQNEAQ (reference sequence). The CDR3 sequence is 14 residues long. The CDR3 region is CASSLAGRSEKLFF. As DNA, the CDR3 is TGTGCCAGCAGCTTAGCTGGGAGAAGCGAAAAACTGTTTTTT.

This clone was recorded at least ten times. V is TRBV5-1 and J is TRBJ2-2, with a weak D call TRBD1 (5 bases). Trimming pared 5 bases from V and 0 bases from J, leaving 17 bases between. CDR1 and CDR2 (germline): SGHRS, YFSETQ. This CDR3 spans 17 amino acids. CDR3 residues: CASRRRQGTPNTGELFF. CDR3 DNA: TGCGCCAGCAGACGCCGCCAGGGCACTCCGAACACCGGGGAGCTGTTTTTT.

This chain joins TRBV6-5 and TRBJ2-7; D call uncertain. The V end lost 0 bases, the J end lost 1 base, and 7 bases lay between the germline ends. CDR3 length: 14 amino acids. Per the germline V gene, CDR1 is MNHEY and CDR2 is SVGAGI. CDR3: CASSYSPRSYEQYF. CDR3 sequence (DNA): TGTGCCAGCAGTTACTCGCCGAGATCCTACGAGCAGTACTTC.

J is TRBJ2-1 and V is TRBV7-2; D may be TRBD2 (6 bases). Trimming stripped 3 bases from V and 2 bases from J, with 11 bases between. CDR1 and CDR2 (germline): SGHTA, FQGNSA. This CDR3 contains 15 residues. The CDR3: CASSFYSSAYNEQFF. CDR3 in DNA: TGTGCCAGCAGCTTCTATTCTAGCGCCTACAATGAGCAGTTCTTC. Looking up the rest from reference TRBV7-2 and TRBJ2-1 gives the full variable domain: GAGVSQSPSNKVTEKGKDVELRCDPISGHTALYWYRQSLGQGLEFLIYFQGNSAPDKSGLPSDRFSAERTGGSVSTLTIQRTQQEDSAVYLCASSFYSSAYNEQFFGPGTRLTVL.

CDR3 sequence: CAISESSGRGEPGRQPQHF. The DNA for the CDR3 is TGTGCCATCAGTGAGTCGTCAGGTCGAGGTGAACCGGGGCGACAGCCCCAGCATTTT. The rearrangement joins TRBV10-3 to TRBJ1-5; possible D gene TRBD1, 5 bases. The germline gives CDR1 ENHRY, CDR2 SYGVKD. There are 19 residues in the CDR3. The V end lost 0 bases, the J end lost 7 bases, and 25 bases lay between the germline ends.

V and J are TRBV5-1 and TRBJ1-2, with a tentative D call TRBD1 (6 bases). The V gene's germline CDR1 is SGHRS and CDR2 YFSETQ. Deletions cut 2 bases from V and 4 bases from J, with 9 bases between. The CDR3 is 13 residues long. CDR3 loop: CASSLQGGYGYTF. In DNA, the CDR3 is TGCGCCAGCAGCTTACAGGGAGGCTATGGCTACACCTTC.

In DNA, the CDR3 is TGTGCCAGCAGTCAGCTACAAGAGACCCAGTACTTC. Translating gives CASSQLQETQYF. The rearrangement joins TRBV27 to TRBJ2-5, with D hard to call. The CDR3 has 12 residues. Trimming removed 5 bases at V and 2 bases at J, with 6 bases between. From germline, CDR1 is MNHEY and CDR2 SMNVEV (reference sequence).

This clone has just one count. The gene calls are TRBV27 and TRBJ1-5; no clear D. Germline V gene sequence: CDR1 MNHEY, CDR2 SMNVEV (reference sequence). The V and J ends lost 5 bases and 3 bases respectively, with 5 bases between them. The CDR3 contains 12 residues. The CDR3 nucleotides read TGTGCCAGCAGTGCCTACAATCAGCCCCAGCATTTT. Translated: CASSAYNQPQHF.